The 13 T cell receptor beta chains presented below share a single source sample, sequenced in a study of blood T cell repertoires in COVID-19. TCRdb's copy holds only in-frame clones and misses some; the assay was immunoSEQ multiplex PCR. The sample contains tens of thousands of clones, more than 80% of which appear only once. The material sequenced was peripheral blood. These receptors came from a woman aged 70-85 years with acute or convalescent COVID-19.

The chain is built from TRBV27 and TRBJ2-1; D is perhaps TRBD2 (6 bases). Trimming removed 6 bases at V and 7 bases at J, with 25 bases between. The CDR3 has 17 amino acids. From germline, CDR1 is MNHEY and CDR2 SMNVEV (reference sequence). The CDR3 coding sequence is TGTGCCAGCAGCCAACGAATTGGGCTAGCGAATGGGAATGAGCAGTTCTTC. Its protein is CASSQRIGLANGNEQFF.

The chain's CDR3 is CASSHDTVLYNSPLHF. For the CDR3, the DNA is TGCGCCAGCAGCCATGACACAGTCCTCTATAATTCACCCCTCCACTTT. This sequence joins TRBV4-1 and TRBJ1-6; unclear D gene. Germline V CDR1 and CDR2: MGHRA, YSYEKL. V lost 3 bases, J lost 3 bases, and 12 bases lay in between. This CDR3 is 16 amino acids long.

V is TRBV7-6 and J is TRBJ2-3; D is perhaps TRBD2 (7 bases). The CDR3 has 15 amino acids. CDR1 and CDR2 (germline): SGHVS, FNYEAQ. Between the trimmed V and J ends, which lost 5 bases and 2 bases, there was a span of 14 bases. The CDR3 here is CASSRGAVTTDTQYF. The CDR3 DNA is TGTGCCAGCAGCCGGGGGGCCGTTACCACAGATACGCAGTATTTT.

The chain employs TRBV28 and TRBJ1-2; 7 bases are shared with TRBD1. Germline V gives CDR1 MDHEN, CDR2 SYDVKM. There are 13 residues in the CDR3. The J segment lost 4 bases and the V segment lost 9 bases, leaving 8 bases of the junction unmatched. DNA for the CDR3: TGTGCCAGTAGCCGGACAGGACTCTATGGCTACACCTTC. Protein product: CASSRTGLYGYTF.

J is TRBJ2-3 and V is TRBV7-3; TRBD2 matches at 11 bases. Per the germline V gene, CDR1 is SGHTA and CDR2 is FQGTGA. CDR3 length: 14 amino acids. The V and J ends lost 6 bases and 6 bases, in that order; junction bases with no gene match: 5. CDR3 residues: CASSLSGRADTQYF. CDR3 coding DNA: TGTGCCAGCAGTCTTAGCGGGAGGGCGGATACGCAGTATTTT.

The chain employs TRBV29-1 and TRBJ1-1, with 7 bases matching TRBD1. CDR1 and CDR2 from the germline V gene are SQVTM and ANQGSEA. The CDR3 length is 13 residues. V shed 6 bases, J shed 5 bases, and the junction held 9 bases outside the gene matches. The CDR3 sequence: CSVQGVVKTEAFF. The CDR3 DNA reads as TGCAGCGTCCAGGGGGTCGTTAAAACTGAAGCTTTCTTT.

There are a few counts of this clone. This chain uses TRBV5-4 with TRBJ1-6; 8 nucleotides match TRBD1. The CDR3 has 15 residues. V shed 3 bases, J shed 9 bases, and the junction held 8 bases outside the gene matches. Germline V gene data show CDR1 as SGHNT and CDR2 as YYREEE (reference sequence). CDR3 in amino acids: CASSWGTGGSSPLHF. In nucleotides, the CDR3 is TGTGCCAGCAGCTGGGGAACAGGGGGAAGTTCACCCCTCCACTTT.

This clone was seen a few times. The genes are TRBV29-1 and TRBJ2-7; 9 bases line up with TRBD2. V lost 3 bases, J lost 3 bases, and 6 bases stayed unmatched. Germline values: CDR1 SQVTM, CDR2 ANQGSEA. The CDR3 contains 14 residues. CDR3 residues: CSVEWAGGLYEQYF. As DNA, the CDR3 is TGCAGCGTTGAGTGGGCGGGAGGGCTCTACGAGCAGTACTTC.

The chain couples TRBV5-1 to TRBJ1-2; no reliable D call. This CDR3 spans 13 amino acids. V gave up 4 bases and J gave up 4 bases, with 11 bases separating them. From germline, CDR1 is SGHRS and CDR2 YFSETQ. The CDR3 loop reads CASSPAGGYGYTF. CDR3 DNA: TGCGCCAGCAGCCCGGCGGGTGGCTATGGCTACACCTTC.

J is TRBJ1-6 and V is TRBV11-3; D might be TRBD1 (6 bases). The CDR3 is 17 residues long. V was cut by 3 bases and J by 10 bases, with 22 bases left in between. CDR1 SGHNT and CDR2 YENEEA come from the germline V gene. CDR3 in amino acids: CASSLPFTGRGESPLHF. The DNA of the CDR3 is TGTGCCAGCAGCTTGCCGTTCACAGGGAGAGGAGAGTCACCCCTCCACTTT.

The V and J genes are TRBV4-2 and TRBJ2-5; 11 bases map to TRBD2. V lost 0 bases, J lost 9 bases, and 9 bases stayed unmatched. Germline V gene sequence: CDR1 LGHNA, CDR2 YNFKEQ. CDR3 length: 16 amino acids. CDR3 in amino acids: CASSQEPLAGGAAQYF. Here the CDR3 DNA reads TGTGCCAGCAGCCAAGAACCCCTAGCGGGAGGAGCCGCCCAGTACTTC.

The gene calls are TRBV6-5 and TRBJ2-1; 9 nucleotides line up with TRBD2. Germline-derived CDR1 and CDR2 are MNHEY and SVGAGI. The V segment lost 0 bases and the J segment 8 bases; nucleotides outside the gene matches: 8. CDR3 length: 16 amino acids. The CDR3 bases are TGTGCCAGCAGTTACTCGTTCCTAGCGGGACGGGATGAGCAGTTCTTC. Protein product: CASSYSFLAGRDEQFF.

This sequence joins TRBV19 and TRBJ2-5; a weak D match, TRBD1 (5 bases). V lost 4 bases and J 4 bases, leaving 10 bases between the germline ends. The CDR3 loop spans 13 amino acids. The germline CDR1 and CDR2 sequences are LNHDA and SQIVND (reference sequence). CDR3 sequence reads: CASSNKGLETQYF. As DNA, the CDR3 is TGTGCCAGTAGTAACAAGGGGCTAGAGACCCAGTACTTC. The full variable domain, its missing parts supplied by reference TRBV19 and TRBJ2-5, is DGGITQSPKYLFRKEGQNVTLSCEQNLNHDAMYWYRQDPGQGLRLIYYSQIVNDFQKGDIAEGYSVSREKKESFPLTVTSAQKNPTAFYLCASSNKGLETQYFGPGTRLLVL.